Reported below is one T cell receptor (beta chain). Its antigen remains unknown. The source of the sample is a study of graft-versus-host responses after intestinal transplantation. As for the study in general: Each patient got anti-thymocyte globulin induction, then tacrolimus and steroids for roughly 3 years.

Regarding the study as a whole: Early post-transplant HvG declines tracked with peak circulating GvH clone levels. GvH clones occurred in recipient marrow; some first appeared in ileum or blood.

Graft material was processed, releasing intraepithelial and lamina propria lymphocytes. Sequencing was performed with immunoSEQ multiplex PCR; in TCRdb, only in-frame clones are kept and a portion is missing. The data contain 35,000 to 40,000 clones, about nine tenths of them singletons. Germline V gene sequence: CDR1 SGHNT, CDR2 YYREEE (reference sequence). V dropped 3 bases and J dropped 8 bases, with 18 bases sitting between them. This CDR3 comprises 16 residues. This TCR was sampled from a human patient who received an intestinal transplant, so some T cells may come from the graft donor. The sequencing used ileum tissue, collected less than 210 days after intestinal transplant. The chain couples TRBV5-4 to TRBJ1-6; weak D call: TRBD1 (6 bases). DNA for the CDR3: TGTGCCAGCAGCTCTCTCGGGCAGGGGAGACATTCACCCCTCCACTTT. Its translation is CASSSLGQGRHSPLHF.